The TCR beta chain described here comes from a study of CD8 T cells in Susac syndrome. Random-hexamer reverse transcription was applied to roughly 0.45 to 1 ug RNA. Each CDR3 protein is one row after TCRdb ran MiXCR on the immunoSEQ multiplex PCR reads. The sample includes roughly 50,000 distinct CDR3 sequences, approximately 93% of them seen just once. The CDR3 runs to 15 residues. The V gene lost 3 bases and the J gene lost 2 bases, with 13 bases spanning the gap. The sample taken for sequencing was CD8+ T cells from PBMCs. The chain joins TRBV12-3 or TRBV12-4 to TRBJ1-2; maybe TRBD1 (5 bases). The TCR originated in a human donor in good health. CDR3 protein: CASSLGAGRNYGYTF. The CDR3 nucleotides are TGTGCCAGCAGTTTGGGAGCGGGACGGAACTATGGCTACACCTTC.